Presented here are 30 T cell receptor beta chains from one specimen sequenced in a study of somatic mutations in cytotoxic T cells in rheumatoid arthritis. Clones were sequenced by immunoSEQ multiplex PCR, and TCRdb holds only the in-frame ones, with some missing. The table includes several thousand clones, approximately 79% detected once. Material: CD8+ T cells sorted from blood. All receptors come from an adult with rheumatoid arthritis.

The chain combines TRBV19 with TRBJ2-3; D may match TRBD1 or TRBD2 (5 bases each). CDR1 and CDR2 from the germline V gene are LNHDA and SQIVND (reference sequence). The CDR3 runs to 16 residues. V was trimmed by 10 bases and J by 1 base, leaving 21 bases between them. The CDR3 coding sequence is TGTGCCATTACCCTTTTGGGGGAGTTGGGCACAGATACGCAGTATTTT. This encodes CAITLLGELGTDTQYF.

In its sample, this clone was seen once. This CDR3 reads CASSLPTGVNSPLHF. In nucleotides, the CDR3 is TGTGCCAGCAGTTTACCGACAGGAGTTAATTCACCCCTCCACTTT. This chain links TRBV2 with TRBJ1-6; perhaps TRBD1 as D (6 bases). The CDR3 covers 15 residues. Trimming took 5 bases from V and 6 from J, leaving 14 bases between them. Looked up from germline, CDR1 is SNHLY and CDR2 is FYNNEI.

The chain couples TRBV9 to TRBJ2-1; D may be TRBD2 (6 bases). Germline loops: CDR1 SGDLS, CDR2 YYNGEE. CDR3 size: 15 residues. V lost 0 bases, J lost 4 bases, and 11 bases lay in between. CDR3: CASSVGLVGYNEQFF. The CDR3 coding sequence is TGTGCCAGCAGCGTAGGACTAGTGGGTTACAATGAGCAGTTCTTC. The full variable domain, rest sourced from reference TRBV9 and TRBJ2-1, is DSGVTQTPKHLITATGQRVTLRCSPRSGDLSVYWYQQSLDQGLQFLIQYYNGEERAKGNILERFSAQQFPDLHSELNLSSLELGDSALYFCASSVGLVGYNEQFFGPGTRLTVL.

J is TRBJ1-2 and V is TRBV2, with D possibly being TRBD1 (5 bases). V dropped 10 bases and J dropped 8 bases, with 17 bases sitting between them. CDR1 is SNHLY, CDR2 FYNNEI, per germline. CDR3 size: 12 residues. The CDR3 is CATGGIVPGYTF. In DNA, the CDR3 is TGTGCCACCGGGGGGATAGTGCCGGGCTACACCTTC.

The chain links TRBV7-7 to TRBJ1-3; D may be TRBD1 (6 bases). Trimming took 11 bases from V and 3 from J, leaving 38 bases between them. CDR1 and CDR2 (germline): SSHAT, FNYEAQ (reference sequence). CDR3 size: 21 residues. The CDR3 nucleotides are TGTGCCCAAAAACTTTCGAGTAGGGACAAACCCTCCTCGGTTTATGGAAACACCATATATTTT. It specifies CAQKLSSRDKPSSVYGNTIYF. Full variable domain (rest looked up from reference TRBV7-7 and TRBJ1-3): GAGVSQSPRYKVTKRGQDVTLRCDPISSHATLYWYQQALGQGPEFLTYFNYEAQPDKSGLPSDRFSAERPEGSISTLTIQRTEQRDSAMYRCAQKLSSRDKPSSVYGNTIYFGEGSWLTVV.

The chain links TRBV28 to TRBJ2-7; 11 nucleotides agree with TRBD1. The germline V gene has CDR1 MDHEN and CDR2 SYDVKM. This CDR3 has 15 amino acids. The trim removed 6 bases at V and 3 bases at J, leaving 7 bases unmatched. The CDR3 nucleotides are TGTGCCAGCAGCCCCTCCGGGACAGGGGGCTACGAGCAGTACTTC. Its protein product is CASSPSGTGGYEQYF.

V and J are TRBV7-2 and TRBJ2-1; D not resolved. Germline CDR1 is SGHTA and CDR2 is FQGNSA. V was pared by 5 bases and J by 0 bases, with 11 bases between. This CDR3 has 15 residues. CDR3 protein: CASSPHPSSYNEQFF. In DNA form, the CDR3 reads TGTGCCAGCAGCCCACACCCGAGCTCCTACAATGAGCAGTTCTTC. Full variable domain (rest looked up from reference TRBV7-2 and TRBJ2-1): GAGVSQSPSNKVTEKGKDVELRCDPISGHTALYWYRQSLGQGLEFLIYFQGNSAPDKSGLPSDRFSAERTGGSVSTLTIQRTQQEDSAVYLCASSPHPSSYNEQFFGPGTRLTVL.

This chain joins TRBV4-1 and TRBJ2-1; possibly TRBD1 or TRBD2 for D (5 bases each). The CDR3 is 15 residues long. The V gene's germline CDR1 is MGHRA and CDR2 YSYEKL. Trimming shortened V by 4 bases and J by 2 bases, and 12 bases separated the two germline ends. The CDR3 DNA reads TGCGCCAGCAGCCGACGGGACGACGCCTACAATGAGCAGTTCTTC. This codes for CASSRRDDAYNEQFF.

This chain links TRBV9 with TRBJ1-5; D is ambiguous. V lost 3 bases and J lost 1, with 8 bases in between. The CDR3 totals 14 residues. Germline V lookup: CDR1 SGDLS, CDR2 YYNGEE. Here the CDR3 DNA reads TGTGCCAGCAGCGCCCAGGAAAGCAATCAGCCCCAGCATTTT. It codes for CASSAQESNQPQHF.

V usage is TRBV5-5 and J usage is TRBJ2-2, with D hard to call. CDR3 size: 13 residues. In germline, CDR1 is SGHKS, CDR2 YYEKEE (reference sequence). V lost 1 base to trimming and J lost 3 bases, with 4 bases between them. Written as DNA, the CDR3 is TGTGCCAGCAGCTTGTCAGACACCGGGGAGCTGTTTTTT. Its protein product is CASSLSDTGELFF.

The CDR3 spells CASSPTTGYEQYF. The CDR3, as DNA: TGTGCCAGCAGTCCGACAACGGGCTACGAGCAGTACTTC. V is TRBV27 and J is TRBJ2-7; unclear D gene. Germline V lookup: CDR1 MNHEY, CDR2 SMNVEV (reference sequence). The V end lost 5 bases, the J end lost 3 bases, and 11 bases lay between the germline ends. The CDR3 has 13 amino acids.

V usage is TRBV9 and J usage is TRBJ2-1; 8 bases agree with TRBD2. The junction had 7 bases not matched to a gene; V was cut back by 4 bases and J by 1 base. This CDR3 has 16 residues. Germline V gives CDR1 SGDLS, CDR2 YYNGEE. In nucleotides, the CDR3 is TGTGCCAGCAGCATCCAGCGGGAGTTGTCCTACAATGAGCAGTTCTTC. Its translation: CASSIQRELSYNEQFF. Filled out from reference TRBV9 and TRBJ2-1, the complete variable domain reads DSGVTQTPKHLITATGQRVTLRCSPRSGDLSVYWYQQSLDQGLQFLIQYYNGEERAKGNILERFSAQQFPDLHSELNLSSLELGDSALYFCASSIQRELSYNEQFFGPGTRLTVL.

For this clone: In the same sample, other DNA sequences code for this CDR3. The chain joins TRBV28 to TRBJ1-1; 10 nucleotides match TRBD1. With V trimmed by 7 bases and J by 4 bases, 6 bases remained unmatched. This CDR3 is built from 14 residues. Germline CDR1 and CDR2: MDHEN and SYDVKM. The CDR3 loop reads CASTRDRGGTEAFF. As DNA, the CDR3 is TGTGCCAGCACCCGGGACAGGGGCGGCACTGAAGCTTTCTTT.

This clone occurred a few times. The chain uses TRBV11-3 and TRBJ2-3; D is perhaps TRBD2 (5 bases). This CDR3 has 13 residues. Trimming shortened V by 5 bases and J by 0 bases, and 6 bases separated the two germline ends. The germline gives CDR1 SGHNT, CDR2 YENEEA. CDR3 DNA: TGTGCCAGCAGCCCGGGGAGCACAGATACGCAGTATTTT. It encodes CASSPGSTDTQYF.

By sample share, this clone is medium-sized. The J gene is TRBJ1-2, the V gene TRBV2; D perhaps matches TRBD1 (6 bases). V was cut by 2 bases and J by 4 bases, with 11 bases left in between. Looked up from germline, CDR1 is SNHLY and CDR2 is FYNNEI. CDR3 length: 14 residues. CDR3 sequence (DNA): TGTGCCAGCAGTGAATGGGACATCTTCTATGGCTACACCTTC. Translation: CASSEWDIFYGYTF.

The CDR3 loop reads CASSRSPGNTEAFF. In DNA form, the CDR3 reads TGCGCCAGCAGCAGGTCACCTGGGAACACTGAAGCTTTCTTT. The V gene is TRBV5-1, the J gene TRBJ1-1; D is unresolved. CDR3 size: 14 residues. V gave up 4 bases and J gave up 1 base, with 11 bases separating them. CDR1 is SGHRS and CDR2 is YFSETQ in the germline V gene.

This chain uses TRBV9 with TRBJ1-2, with D maybe TRBD1 (5 bases). Germline loops: CDR1 SGDLS, CDR2 YYNGEE. This CDR3 region has 16 residues. Between the trimmed V and J ends, which lost 0 bases and 3 bases, there was a span of 15 bases. The CDR3, as DNA: TGTGCCAGCAGCGTAGGTTCAGGGTACTTAGACTATGGCTACACCTTC. Its translation: CASSVGSGYLDYGYTF.

This clone came up a few times. V and J are TRBV28 and TRBJ2-7; a possible D gene is TRBD1 (5 bases). This CDR3 has 14 amino acids. V was shortened by 7 bases and J by 2 bases, with 15 bases between the two germline ends. Germline V gene lookup returns CDR1 MDHEN and CDR2 SYDVKM. CDR3: CASTPGHLTYEQYF. The CDR3, as DNA: TGTGCCAGCACCCCAGGACACCTTACCTACGAGCAGTACTTC.

Only a few counts were recorded for this clone. The V call is TRBV19, the J call TRBJ1-6, with D possibly matching TRBD1 (5 bases). Per the germline V gene, CDR1 is LNHDA and CDR2 is SQIVND (reference sequence). V was trimmed by 6 bases and J by 8 bases, leaving 14 bases between them. CDR3 length equals 14 residues. The CDR3 DNA reads TGTGCCAGTAGGATCGGGGCTGGGGATTCACCCCTCCACTTT. As protein: CASRIGAGDSPLHF.

This rearrangement joins TRBV7-3 to TRBJ2-1; D possibly uses TRBD1 or TRBD2 (5 bases each). The CDR3 sequence is 16 residues long. V was pared by 1 base and J by 4 bases, with 14 bases between. CDR1 is SGHTA and CDR2 is FQGTGA in the germline V gene. CDR3: CASSLNSRGGYNEQFF. For the CDR3, the DNA is TGTGCCAGCAGCTTAAACTCGCGTGGGGGATACAATGAGCAGTTCTTC.

V usage is TRBV19 and J usage is TRBJ2-3, with 8 nucleotides matching TRBD2. CDR1 and CDR2 (germline): LNHDA, SQIVND (reference sequence). The junction had 6 bases not matched to a gene; V was cut back by 9 bases and J by 4 bases. This CDR3 spans 13 amino acids. The CDR3 loop is CASRAGAADTQYF. The DNA for the CDR3 is TGTGCCAGCCGAGCGGGAGCCGCAGATACGCAGTATTTT. The whole variable domain, remainder taken from reference TRBV19 and TRBJ2-3, is DGGITQSPKYLFRKEGQNVTLSCEQNLNHDAMYWYRQDPGQGLRLIYYSQIVNDFQKGDIAEGYSVSREKKESFPLTVTSAQKNPTAFYLCASRAGAADTQYFGPGTRLTVL.

The chain recombines TRBV21-1 with TRBJ2-7; no DNA check was done on the table's D call, TRBD2. TRBV21-1 is given as a pseudogene. This CDR3 is 16 amino acids long. The CDR3 nucleotides are TGTGCCAGCAGCAAAGGTAGTAGCGGGAGTAGCCACGAGCAGTACTTC. Its translation: CASSKGSSGSSHEQYF.

The chain uses TRBV27 and TRBJ2-1; the D call may be TRBD1 or TRBD2 (5 bases each). Germline V gene data show CDR1 as MNHEY and CDR2 as SMNVEV (reference sequence). The CDR3 sequence is 16 residues long. The V end was cut by 1 base, the J end by 2 bases, with 12 bases between. CDR3 in amino acids: CASSLWGTSTYNEQFF. CDR3 bases: TGTGCCAGCAGTTTATGGGGGACGAGTACCTACAATGAGCAGTTCTTC.

V usage is TRBV29-1 and J usage is TRBJ1-1; 7 bases line up with TRBD1. V lost 2 bases to trimming and J lost 2 bases; unmatched junction nucleotides: 2. CDR1 SQVTM and CDR2 ANQGSEA come from the germline V gene. This CDR3 region has 13 residues. In nucleotides, the CDR3 is TGCAGCGTTGAAAGACAGGGTAACACTGAAGCTTTCTTT. Translating gives CSVERQGNTEAFF.

This clone appeared a single time. The CDR3 protein is CASSWTSGTATEAFF. The CDR3 DNA reads as TGCGCCAGCAGCTGGACCTCGGGGACAGCCACTGAAGCTTTCTTT. The chain is built from TRBV5-1 and TRBJ1-1; 7 bases fit TRBD1. After removal of 3 bases from V and 4 bases from J, the junction contained 9 bases not matched to a gene. Germline V CDR1 and CDR2: SGHRS, YFSETQ. This CDR3 spans 15 amino acids.

This chain joins TRBV5-4 and TRBJ2-1, with D unclear. In germline, CDR1 is SGHNT, CDR2 YYREEE (reference sequence). V was clipped by 0 bases and J by 11 bases, with 9 bases between them. This CDR3 region has 12 residues. The CDR3 DNA sequence: TGTGCCAGCAGCTTGGGGTCAAATCAGCAGTTCTTC. Encoded protein: CASSLGSNQQFF.

This clone was detected a few times. The chain is built from TRBV5-1 and TRBJ2-2; 11 bases match TRBD2. Per germline, CDR1 SGHRS and CDR2 YFSETQ. With V trimmed by 1 base and J by 6 bases, 5 bases remained unmatched. The CDR3 spans 16 residues. CDR3 amino acids: CASSLPTSGAAGELFF. The CDR3 DNA sequence: TGCGCCAGCAGCTTGCCGACTAGCGGGGCCGCCGGGGAGCTGTTTTTT.

V usage is TRBV27 and J usage is TRBJ2-5; 7 nucleotides match TRBD2. J was trimmed by 7 bases and V by 8 bases; bases with no gene match: 10. Germline CDR1 and CDR2: MNHEY and SMNVEV (reference sequence). The CDR3 runs 13 residues. The CDR3 DNA reads TGTGCCAGCGGCCTGGGGGGGGTTGGGACCCAGTACTTC. As protein: CASGLGGVGTQYF.

The J gene is TRBJ2-5, the V gene TRBV27; a possible D gene is TRBD1 (6 bases). Germline CDR1 is MNHEY and CDR2 is SMNVEV (reference sequence). The V and J ends lost 9 bases and 1 base respectively, with 18 bases between them. The CDR3 length is 15 residues. The CDR3 is CASRPLTGPQETQYF. The CDR3 nucleotides are TGTGCCAGTCGCCCCCTGACAGGACCCCAAGAGACCCAGTACTTC.

The chain uses TRBV7-9 and TRBJ2-5, with 12 bases that match TRBD2. V was pared by 3 bases and J by 6 bases, with 8 bases of the junction left unmatched. CDR1 is SEHNR, CDR2 FQNEAQ, per germline (reference sequence). This CDR3 has 16 residues. As DNA, the CDR3 is TGTGCCAGCAGCTTTAGGACTAGCGGGATCCGGCAGACCCAGTACTTC. This sequence encodes CASSFRTSGIRQTQYF. The entire variable domain, with the rest obtained from reference TRBV7-9 and TRBJ2-5, is as follows: DTGVSQNPRHKITKRGQNVTFRCDPISEHNRLYWYRQTLGQGPEFLTYFQNEAQLEKSRLLSDRFSAERPKGSFSTLEIQRTEQGDSAMYLCASSFRTSGIRQTQYFGPGTRLLVL.